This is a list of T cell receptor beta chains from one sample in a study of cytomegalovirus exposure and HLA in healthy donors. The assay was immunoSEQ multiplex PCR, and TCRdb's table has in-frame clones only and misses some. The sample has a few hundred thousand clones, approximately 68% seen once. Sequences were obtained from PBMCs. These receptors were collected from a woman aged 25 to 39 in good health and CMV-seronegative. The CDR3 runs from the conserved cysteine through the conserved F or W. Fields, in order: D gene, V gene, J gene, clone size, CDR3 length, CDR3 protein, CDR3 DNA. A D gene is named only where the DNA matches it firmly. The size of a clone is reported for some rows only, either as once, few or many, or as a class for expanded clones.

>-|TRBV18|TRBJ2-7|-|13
CASSLQRSNEQYF
TGTGCCAGCTCCCTCCAGCGGTCCAACGAGCAGTACTTC
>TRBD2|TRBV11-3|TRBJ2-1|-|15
CASSSTSGAYNEQFF
TGTGCCAGCAGCTCGACTAGCGGGGCCTACAATGAGCAGTTCTTC
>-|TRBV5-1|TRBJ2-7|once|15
CASSLVADGFGEQYF
TGCGCCAGCAGCTTGGTGGCGGATGGGTTCGGGGAGCAGTACTTC
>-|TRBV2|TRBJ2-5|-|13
CASEGTSEETQYF
TGTGCCAGTGAAGGGACTTCCGAAGAGACCCAGTACTTC
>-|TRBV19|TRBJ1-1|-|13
CASSVQLNTEAFF
TGTGCCAGTAGTGTACAGTTGAACACTGAAGCTTTCTTT
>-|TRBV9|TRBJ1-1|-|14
CASSVRSQNTEAFF
TGTGCCAGCAGCGTACGGAGCCAGAACACTGAAGCTTTCTTT
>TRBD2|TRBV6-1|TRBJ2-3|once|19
CASSERDPWLAGGPDTQYF
TGTGCCAGCAGTGAACGGGATCCGTGGCTAGCGGGGGGGCCAGATACGCAGTATTTT
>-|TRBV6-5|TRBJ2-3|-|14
CASRKDYSTDTQYF
TGTGCCAGCAGGAAGGACTATTCCACAGATACGCAGTATTTT
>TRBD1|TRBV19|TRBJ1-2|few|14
CASNRQGANYGYTF
TGTGCCAGTAATCGACAGGGGGCTAACTATGGCTACACCTTC
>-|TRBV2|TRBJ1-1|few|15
CASSEGGQRSTEAFF
TGTGCCAGCAGTGAAGGGGGGCAGAGGTCCACTGAAGCTTTCTTT
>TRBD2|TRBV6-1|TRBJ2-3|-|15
CASSELAGLAGSGHF
TGTGCCAGCAGTGAACTAGCGGGACTAGCGGGAAGCGGACATTTT
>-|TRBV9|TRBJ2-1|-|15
CASSGDFSSYNEQFF
TGTGCCAGCAGCGGGGACTTTAGCTCCTACAATGAGCAGTTCTTC
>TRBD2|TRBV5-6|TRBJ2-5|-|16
CASSFLAGVSQETQYF
TGTGCCAGCAGCTTCCTAGCGGGGGTGTCCCAAGAGACCCAGTACTTC
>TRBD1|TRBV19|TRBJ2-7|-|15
CASSLHRGKNYNQYF
TGTGCCAGTAGTCTCCACAGGGGGAAGAACTACAACCAGTACTTC
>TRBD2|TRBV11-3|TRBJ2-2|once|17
CASSPRGSGKGAGELFF
TGTGCCAGCAGCCCCCGCGGTAGCGGGAAAGGGGCCGGGGAGCTGTTTTTT
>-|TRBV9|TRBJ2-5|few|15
CASSAGDSTKETQYF
TGTGCCAGCAGCGCCGGCGACTCGACTAAGGAGACCCAGTACTTC
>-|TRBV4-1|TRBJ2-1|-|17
CASSQTRGALSYNEQFF
TGCGCCAGCAGCCAGACTCGGGGGGCCCTCTCCTACAATGAGCAGTTCTTC
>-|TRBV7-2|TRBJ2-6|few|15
CASSFGGVGANVLTF
TGTGCCAGCAGCTTTGGAGGGGTCGGGGCCAACGTCCTGACTTTC
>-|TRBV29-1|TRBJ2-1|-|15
CSVEGEKSSYNEQFF
TGCAGCGTTGAAGGCGAGAAGAGCTCCTACAATGAGCAGTTCTTC
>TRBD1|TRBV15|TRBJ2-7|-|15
CATSRGKGTGYEQYF
TGTGCCACCAGCAGAGGAAAAGGGACAGGCTACGAGCAGTACTTC
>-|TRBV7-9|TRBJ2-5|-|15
CASRQTQGSQETQYF
TGTGCCAGCAGACAAACCCAGGGCTCACAAGAGACCCAGTACTTC
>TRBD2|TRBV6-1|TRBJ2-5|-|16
CASSEGLAGALETQYF
TGTGCCAGCAGTGAAGGACTAGCGGGAGCTCTGGAGACCCAGTACTTC
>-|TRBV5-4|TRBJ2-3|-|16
CASSPTRSSGTDTQYF
TGTGCCAGCAGCCCGACTCGGTCATCAGGGACAGATACGCAGTATTTT
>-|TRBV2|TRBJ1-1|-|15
CASKYIGGQNTEAFF
TGTGCCAGCAAATATATTGGGGGCCAGAACACTGAAGCTTTCTTT
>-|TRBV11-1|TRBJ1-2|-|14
CASSLAQGTHGYTF
TGTGCCAGCAGCTTGGCACAGGGAACCCATGGCTACACCTTC
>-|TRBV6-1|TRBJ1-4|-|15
CASSGWTATNEKLFF
TGTGCCAGCAGTGGGTGGACAGCAACTAATGAAAAACTGTTTTTT
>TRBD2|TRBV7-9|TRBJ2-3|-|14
CASSPMGGMDTQYF
TGTGCCAGCAGCCCGATGGGAGGGATGGATACGCAGTATTTT
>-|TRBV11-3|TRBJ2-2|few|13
CASSFLEPGELFF
TGTGCCAGCAGCTTTCTCGAGCCCGGGGAGCTGTTTTTT
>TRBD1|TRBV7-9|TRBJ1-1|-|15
CASSPRDSTNTEAFF
TGTGCCAGCAGCCCACGGGACAGCACGAACACTGAAGCTTTCTTT
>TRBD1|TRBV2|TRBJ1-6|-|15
CASMRTGAPVSPLHF
TGTGCCAGCATGAGGACAGGGGCCCCCGTTTCACCCCTCCACTTT
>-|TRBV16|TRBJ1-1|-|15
CASSQPQGMNTEAFF
TGTGCCAGCAGCCAGCCACAGGGCATGAACACTGAAGCTTTCTTT
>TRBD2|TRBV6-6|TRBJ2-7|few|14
CASSYSGTTYEQYF
TGTGCCAGCAGTTATAGCGGGACTACCTACGAGCAGTACTTC
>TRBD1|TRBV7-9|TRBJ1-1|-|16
CASSSPGGQGRTEAFF
TGTGCCAGCAGCTCGCCCGGAGGACAGGGGAGAACTGAAGCTTTCTTT
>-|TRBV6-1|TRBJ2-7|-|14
CAGKPLASSYEQYF
TGTGCCGGGAAACCACTAGCTAGCTCCTACGAGCAGTACTTC
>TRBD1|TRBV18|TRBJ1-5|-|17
CASSPPQAGGTNQPQHF
TGTGCCAGCTCACCACCCCAGGCAGGGGGTACCAATCAGCCCCAGCATTTT
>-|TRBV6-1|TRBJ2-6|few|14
CASSELAGANVLTF
TGTGCCAGCAGTGAACTAGCTGGGGCCAACGTCCTGACTTTC
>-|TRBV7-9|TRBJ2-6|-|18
CASSFPPGLPSGANVLTF
TGTGCCAGCAGCTTCCCCCCAGGGCTTCCCTCTGGGGCCAACGTCCTGACTTTC
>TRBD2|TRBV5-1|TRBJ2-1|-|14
CASSPGTSGNEQFF
TGCGCCAGCAGCCCGGGGACTAGCGGCAATGAGCAGTTCTTC
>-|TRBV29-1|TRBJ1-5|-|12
CSVGGRNQPQHF
TGCAGCGTTGGGGGGCGCAATCAGCCCCAGCATTTT
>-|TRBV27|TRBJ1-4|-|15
CASSLYGGANEKLFF
TGTGCCAGCAGTTTATATGGCGGTGCTAATGAAAAACTGTTTTTT
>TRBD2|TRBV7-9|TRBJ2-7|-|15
CASSPSGGISREQYF
TGTGCCAGCAGCCCGAGCGGGGGGATCTCTAGGGAGCAGTACTTC
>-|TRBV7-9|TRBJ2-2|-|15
CASSFLGGFTGELFF
TGTGCCAGCAGCTTTCTCGGGGGATTCACCGGGGAGCTGTTTTTT
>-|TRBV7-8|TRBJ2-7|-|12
CASSDSQLEQYF
TGTGCCAGCAGCGACTCGCAGCTGGAGCAGTACTTC
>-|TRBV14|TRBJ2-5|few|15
CASSRMNWYQETQYF
TGTGCCAGCAGCCGCATGAACTGGTACCAAGAGACCCAGTACTTC
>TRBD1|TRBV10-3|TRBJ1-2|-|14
CAISGDRGNYGYTF
TGTGCCATCAGTGGGGACAGGGGTAACTATGGCTACACCTTC
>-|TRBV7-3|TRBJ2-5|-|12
CASSLGRGAQYF
TGTGCCAGCAGCCTGGGCCGCGGGGCCCAGTACTTC
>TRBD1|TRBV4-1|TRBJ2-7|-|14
CASSYPGQMYEQYF
TGCGCCAGCAGCTACCCGGGACAGATGTACGAGCAGTACTTC
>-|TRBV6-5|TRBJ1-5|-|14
CATSWPVRGQPQHF
TGTGCCACCTCCTGGCCCGTACGAGGACAGCCCCAGCATTTT
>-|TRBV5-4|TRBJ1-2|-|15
CASSQDGGADYGYTF
TGCGCCAGCAGCCAAGATGGGGGGGCAGACTATGGCTACACCTTC
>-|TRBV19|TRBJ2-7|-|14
CASSISGGENEQYF
TGTGCCAGTAGTATATCAGGAGGGGAGAACGAGCAGTACTTC
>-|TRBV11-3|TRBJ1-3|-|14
CASSSSGQGNTIYF
TGTGCCAGCAGCTCGTCAGGACAGGGAAACACCATATATTTT
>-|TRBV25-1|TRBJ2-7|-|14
CASSESREPYEQYF
TGTGCCAGCAGTGAATCGAGGGAGCCCTACGAGCAGTACTTC
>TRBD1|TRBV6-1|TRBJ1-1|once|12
CASSVAGTGAFF
TGTGCCAGCAGTGTTGCCGGGACAGGAGCTTTCTTT